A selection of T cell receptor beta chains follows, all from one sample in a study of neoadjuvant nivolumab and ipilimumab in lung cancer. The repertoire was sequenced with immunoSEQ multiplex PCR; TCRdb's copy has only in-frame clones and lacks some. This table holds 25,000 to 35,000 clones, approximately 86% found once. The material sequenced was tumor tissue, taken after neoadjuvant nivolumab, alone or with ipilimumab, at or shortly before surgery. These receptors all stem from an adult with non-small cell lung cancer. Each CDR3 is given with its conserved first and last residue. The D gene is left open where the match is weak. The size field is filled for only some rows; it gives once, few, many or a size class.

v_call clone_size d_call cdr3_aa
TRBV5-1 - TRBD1 CASSFGTGGAHTEAFF
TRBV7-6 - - CASSLDEITDTQYF
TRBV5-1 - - CASSYEGRETQYF
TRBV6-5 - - CASSYLGANEQFF
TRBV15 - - CATSRDRANYGYTF
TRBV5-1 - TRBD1 CASSLGDRENQPQHF
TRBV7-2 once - CASSLLGPTDTQYF
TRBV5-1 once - CASSLVAGSPSGELFF
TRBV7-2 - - CASSFYKTYEQYF
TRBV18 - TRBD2 CASSLSAGATYEQYF
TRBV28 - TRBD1 CASSSGTGSYEQYF
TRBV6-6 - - CASSSTTGGANVLTF
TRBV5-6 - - CASSLASRYGYTF
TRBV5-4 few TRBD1 CASSRDSQETQYF
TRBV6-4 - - CASSRGNTGELFF
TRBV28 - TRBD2 CASATSPSSGGADTQYF
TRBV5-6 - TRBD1 CASSWTGFEGLETQYF
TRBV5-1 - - CASSLVPGMNTEAFF
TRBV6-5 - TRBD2 CASSKTSGGTYEQYF
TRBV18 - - CASGTSLTGELFF
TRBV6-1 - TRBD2 CASDRTSGGQETQYF
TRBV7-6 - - CASSPQGGNTEAFF
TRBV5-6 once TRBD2 CASSLGGGGFKNIQYF
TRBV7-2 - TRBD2 CASSLRLAGDEQYF
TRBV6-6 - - CASSYGPPGEKLFF